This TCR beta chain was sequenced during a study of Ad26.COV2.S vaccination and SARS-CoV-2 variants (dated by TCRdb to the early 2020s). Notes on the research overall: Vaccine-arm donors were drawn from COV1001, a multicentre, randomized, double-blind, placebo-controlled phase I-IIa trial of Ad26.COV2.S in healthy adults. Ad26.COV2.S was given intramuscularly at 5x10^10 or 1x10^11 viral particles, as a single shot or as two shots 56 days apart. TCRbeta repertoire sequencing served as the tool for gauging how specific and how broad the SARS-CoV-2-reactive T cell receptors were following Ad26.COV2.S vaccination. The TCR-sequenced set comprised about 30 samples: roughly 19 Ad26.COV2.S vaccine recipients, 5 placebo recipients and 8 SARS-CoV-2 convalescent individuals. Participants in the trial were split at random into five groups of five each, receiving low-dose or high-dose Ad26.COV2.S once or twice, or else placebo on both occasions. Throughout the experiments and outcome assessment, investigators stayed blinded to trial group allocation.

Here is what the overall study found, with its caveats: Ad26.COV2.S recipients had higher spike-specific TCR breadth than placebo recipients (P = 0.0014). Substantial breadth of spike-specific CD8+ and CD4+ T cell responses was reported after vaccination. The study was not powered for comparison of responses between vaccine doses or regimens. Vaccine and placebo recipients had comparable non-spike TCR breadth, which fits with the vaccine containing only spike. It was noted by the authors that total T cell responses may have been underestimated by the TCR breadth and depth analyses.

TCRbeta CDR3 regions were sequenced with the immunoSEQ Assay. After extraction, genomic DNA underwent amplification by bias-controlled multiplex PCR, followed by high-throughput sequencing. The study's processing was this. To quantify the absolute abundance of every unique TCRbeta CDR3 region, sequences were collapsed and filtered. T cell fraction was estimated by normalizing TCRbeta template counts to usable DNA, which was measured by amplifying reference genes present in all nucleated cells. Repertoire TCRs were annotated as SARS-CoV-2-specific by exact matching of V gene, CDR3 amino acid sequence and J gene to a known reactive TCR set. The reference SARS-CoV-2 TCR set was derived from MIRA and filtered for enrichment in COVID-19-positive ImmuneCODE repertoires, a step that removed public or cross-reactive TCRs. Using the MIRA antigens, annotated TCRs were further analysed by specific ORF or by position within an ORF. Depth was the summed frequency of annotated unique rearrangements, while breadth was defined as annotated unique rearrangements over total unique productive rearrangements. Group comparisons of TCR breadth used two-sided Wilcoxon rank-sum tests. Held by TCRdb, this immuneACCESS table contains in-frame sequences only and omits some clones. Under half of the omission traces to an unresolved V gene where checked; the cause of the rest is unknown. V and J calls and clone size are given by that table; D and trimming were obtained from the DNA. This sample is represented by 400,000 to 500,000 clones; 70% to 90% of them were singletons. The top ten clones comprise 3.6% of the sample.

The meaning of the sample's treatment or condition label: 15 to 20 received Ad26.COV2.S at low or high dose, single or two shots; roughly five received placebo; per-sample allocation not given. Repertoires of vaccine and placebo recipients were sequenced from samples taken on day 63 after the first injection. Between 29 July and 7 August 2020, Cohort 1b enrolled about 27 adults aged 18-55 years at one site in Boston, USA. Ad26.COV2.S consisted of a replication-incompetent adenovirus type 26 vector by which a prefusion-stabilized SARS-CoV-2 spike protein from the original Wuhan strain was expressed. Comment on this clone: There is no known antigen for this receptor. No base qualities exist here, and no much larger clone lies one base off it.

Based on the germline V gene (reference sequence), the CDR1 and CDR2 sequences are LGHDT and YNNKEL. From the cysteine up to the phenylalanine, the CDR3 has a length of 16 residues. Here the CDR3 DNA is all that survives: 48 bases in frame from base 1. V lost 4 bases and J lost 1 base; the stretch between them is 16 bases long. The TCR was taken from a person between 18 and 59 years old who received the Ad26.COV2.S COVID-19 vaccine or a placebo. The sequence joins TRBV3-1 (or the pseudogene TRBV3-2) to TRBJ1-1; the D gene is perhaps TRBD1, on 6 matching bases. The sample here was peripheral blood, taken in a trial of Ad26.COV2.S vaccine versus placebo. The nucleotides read TGTGCCAGCAGCCCCCCTTTGGAGGGGGGGAACACTGAAGCTTTCTTT. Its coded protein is CASSPPLEGGNTEAFF.